Here is one T cell receptor (beta chain) with its context. This clonotype was recorded at least ten times. It lacks a known antigen. No much larger clone exists at a distance of one base, and base qualities are not known. The data belong to a study of neurological immune-mediated disorders (dated by TCRdb to the late 2010s). With respect to the entire study: Among the roughly 35 multiple sclerosis patients, about 31 had relapsing-remitting MS and 3 had secondary progressive MS. Peripheral blood TCR-beta repertoires from HTLV-I-associated myelopathy (HAM/TSP) patients, multiple sclerosis patients and healthy controls were compared by UMI-based sequencing. The roughly 99 TCR-beta libraries covered PBMC samples along with longitudinal samples, technical triplicates, and paired sorted CD4+ and CD8+ T-cell subsets. The cohort comprised 60 to 75 subjects: 14 HAM/TSP patients, approximately 34 multiple sclerosis patients and 20 healthy controls. Results the study describes overall, beyond this receptor: No identical CDR3 amino acid sequences were shared among expanded clones across subjects, suggesting private TCR-beta repertoires in all groups. Repertoires from 18 of 34 MS patients were grouped by phylogenetic analysis into a cluster of related CDR3 sequences, suggesting a possible repertoire-level signature. No association of the MS cluster with clinical or MRI features was observed, and the need for larger cohorts was stated by the authors. TCR clonal expansion was highest in HAM/TSP patients and lowest in MS patients, with MS patients falling below even healthy controls.

For unsorted PBMC libraries, 2 million PBMCs were used after storage in RNAlater at -80 degrees C until RNA extraction. The multiple sclerosis patients were enrolled in a US clinical protocol that used magnetic resonance imaging to evaluate disease progression. PBMCs were separated from peripheral blood using Ficoll-Hypaque density gradient centrifugation and then cryopreserved in liquid nitrogen. The junction carries 13 bases between V and J, which are trimmed by 0 bases and 4 bases respectively. Taken from cysteine to phenylalanine, the CDR3 has 15 residues. Of the read, only the CDR3 DNA is kept; its 45 bases are in frame from base 1. Looking up the germline V gene yields CDR1 SGHTS and CDR2 YDEGEE. cDNA was synthesized by template-switch 5'RACE using a primer carrying a 10-nucleotide random unique molecular identifier by which each TCR transcript was tagged. Over 160 million TCR-beta sequences, covering 15-18 subjects, were produced in each sequencing run. Total RNA was extracted with the RNeasy kit. TCR-beta VDJ regions were amplified with primers for the TCR constant region and the 5'RACE anchor, using the KAPA Real-time Library Amplification kit. A first PCR added sample indexes and Illumina adaptors, and a second PCR then raised library yield. After purification with Ampure beads, the TCR product of roughly 650 bp was size-selected on a 2% E-gel SizeSelection system. Library quality was checked on a Bioanalyzer, concentration was measured with Qubit, and libraries were quantified with the Kapa Library Quantification kit before pooling. An Illumina HiSeq 2500 was used to sequence the libraries paired-end at 2 x 150 bp. To increase sequence diversity, about 25-31% phiX was spiked into each library pool. As for the original processing: Quality-filtered reads were processed with the UMI-based MiGEC pipeline, which removed over 75% of raw TCR sequences during error correction. VDJ genes were aligned to IMGT germline references, and clonotypes were defined by unique CDR3 amino acid sequence plus V-J genes. Clonal expansion, Shannon diversity and CDR3 relatedness (CalcPairwiseDistances, ClusterSamples) were evaluated with VDJtools, and phylogenetic trees were built with CLCbio workbench. Using coefficient-of-variation modelling across technical triplicates, the study counted a clone as expanded if it had at least 8 unique UMIs. TCRdb reprocessing: public reads trimmed at Q25 with fastp, clones called with MiXCR, in-frame beta chains kept. One record per CDR3 amino acid sequence lists the most common genes and DNA. The V and J calls and clone size are TCRdb's, not the authors'. The sample table contains 45,000 to 55,000 distinct CDR3 sequences; only one count was recorded for 3% to 4% of them. The top ten hold approximately 6.3% of the sample.

The sequencing input was PBMCs. The sequence was collected from a man in his forties with multiple sclerosis. This sequence uses TRBV5-8 and TRBJ1-2; TRBD1 could be the D gene, as 5 bases match. The DNA reads TGTGCCAGCAGCTTGGCCAAGGGGCAGGGCTATGGCTACACCTTC. Its translation is CASSLAKGQGYGYTF.